Presented here are 22 T cell receptor beta chains from one specimen sequenced in a study of beta chain features in type 1 diabetes. Sequencing targeted expressed TCRB transcripts, as all isolated RNA had been reverse transcribed. Libraries were prepared by immunoSEQ multiplex PCR; TCRdb keeps only in-frame clonotypes and omits some of them. This sample has some 150,000 clones, with 40% to 55% found just once. The sample comprised Tregs from blood. The receptors come from a man aged 18 to 29 in good health.

This sequence joins TRBV5-1 and TRBJ1-4; D gene unclear. This CDR3 is built from 15 residues. The ends were cut back, 0 bases at V and 0 bases at J, with 6 bases in the middle. Germline V lookup: CDR1 SGHRS, CDR2 YFSETQ. In nucleotides, the CDR3 is TGCGCCAGCAGCTTGGTGGCGGCAACTAATGAAAAACTGTTTTTT. It codes for CASSLVAATNEKLFF.

This clone was picked up a small number of times. V is TRBV4-3 and J is TRBJ2-6; 9 positions agree with TRBD1. Trimming removed 0 bases from V and 1 base from J; junction bases left unmatched: 7. Germline loops: CDR1 LGHNA, CDR2 YSLEER. The CDR3 has 19 residues. CDR3 sequence: CASSQDLGQGLSGANVLTF. CDR3 coding DNA: TGCGCCAGCAGCCAAGATCTGGGACAGGGATTATCTGGGGCCAACGTCCTGACTTTC.

V usage is TRBV9 and J usage is TRBJ2-3; D gene unclear. Germline assignment: CDR1 SGDLS and CDR2 YYNGEE. V shed 4 bases and J shed 0 bases, with 9 bases lying between them. The CDR3 is 14 amino acids. CDR3 residues: CASSLQTSTDTQYF. CDR3 in DNA: TGTGCCAGCAGCCTCCAGACTAGCACAGATACGCAGTATTTT.

The chain combines TRBV7-2 with TRBJ2-3; possibly TRBD1 for D (5 bases). V lost 7 bases and J 5 bases, leaving 19 bases between the germline ends. Per germline, CDR1 SGHTA and CDR2 FQGNSA. The CDR3 runs 15 residues. CDR3: CASTDAAFQGDTQYF. The CDR3 DNA follows: TGTGCCAGCACCGACGCAGCTTTTCAGGGAGATACGCAGTATTTT.

This clone was seen a handful of times. The chain has TRBV7-9 and TRBJ2-5; perhaps TRBD2 as D (5 bases). Germline CDR1 and CDR2: SEHNR and FQNEAQ (reference sequence). CDR3 length equals 13 residues. The V and J ends lost 3 bases and 2 bases respectively, with 7 bases between them. The CDR3 region is CASSLGGQETQYF. The DNA for the CDR3 is TGTGCCAGCAGCTTGGGCGGGCAAGAGACCCAGTACTTC. The whole variable domain, filled in from reference TRBV7-9 and TRBJ2-5, reads DTGVSQNPRHKITKRGQNVTFRCDPISEHNRLYWYRQTLGQGPEFLTYFQNEAQLEKSRLLSDRFSAERPKGSFSTLEIQRTEQGDSAMYLCASSLGGQETQYFGPGTRLLVL.

The sample holds a few counts of this clone. CDR3 in DNA: TGCAGTGCTATCGGGGGGGCTGAAGCTTTCTTT. Protein product: CSAIGGAEAFF. The genes are TRBV20-1 and TRBJ1-1; possible D gene TRBD1, 5 bases. V was shortened by 4 bases and J by 6 bases, with 9 bases between the two germline ends. CDR1 DFQATT and CDR2 SNEGSKA come from the germline V gene (reference sequence). The CDR3 contains 11 residues.

V usage is TRBV28 and J usage is TRBJ1-1; 7 nucleotides agree with TRBD1. In germline, CDR1 is MDHEN, CDR2 SYDVKM. After removal of 6 bases from V and 0 bases from J, the junction contained 16 bases not matched to a gene. The CDR3 consists of 18 residues. In DNA form, the CDR3 reads TGTGCCAGCAGCTATGACCGCCCGGGACAGTTCATGAACACTGAAGCTTTCTTT. Translated, it gives CASSYDRPGQFMNTEAFF.

The chain employs TRBV5-1 and TRBJ2-7; TRBD1 aligns across 11 bases. Germline CDR1 is SGHRS and CDR2 is YFSETQ. The CDR3 sequence is 14 residues long. Trimming took 4 bases from V and 5 from J; bases not matched to a gene: 5. The CDR3 loop is CASSRTGGVDEQYF. The CDR3 bases are TGCGCCAGCAGCCGGACAGGGGGCGTGGACGAGCAGTACTTC.

The table lists this clone with a count of one. This chain uses TRBV19 with TRBJ2-3, with TRBD2 matching 11 bases. Germline-derived CDR1 and CDR2 are LNHDA and SQIVND (reference sequence). V lost 5 bases and J lost 1; bases outside the gene matches: 2. CDR3 length: 15 residues. CDR3 DNA sequence: TGTGCCAGTAGTCCGGGACTAGCGGGCACAGATACGCAGTATTTT. Translating it yields CASSPGLAGTDTQYF.

This clone occurred a few times. The chain is built from TRBV11-2 and TRBJ2-7, with TRBD2 matching 7 bases. The CDR3 loop spans 13 amino acids. Unmatched junction bases numbered 5, after V lost 5 bases and J lost 4 bases. CDR1 SGHAT and CDR2 FQNNGV come from the germline V gene. CDR3 region: CASSRDYLYEQYF. The CDR3 DNA reads as TGTGCCAGCAGCCGGGACTACCTATACGAGCAGTACTTC.

In its sample, this clone was seen a few times. Written as DNA, the CDR3 is TGCGCCAGCATCCATTGGACTAGCGGGGACAATGAGCAGTTCTTC. It is translated as CASIHWTSGDNEQFF. The chain uses TRBV23-1 and TRBJ2-1; TRBD2 matches 12 bases. TRBV23-1 qualifies as an ORF whose function is uncertain. Unmatched junction bases numbered 6, after V lost 7 bases and J lost 5 bases. The CDR3 runs 15 residues.

As DNA, the CDR3 is TGTGCCAGCAGCTACATCCTCCTGACAGATGGCTACACCTTC. It codes for CASSYILLTDGYTF. V is TRBV7-2 and J is TRBJ1-2, with D tentatively TRBD1 (5 bases). V lost 4 bases, J lost 6 bases, and 15 bases lay in between. Germline V gene sequence: CDR1 SGHTA, CDR2 FQGNSA. The CDR3 spans 14 residues.

In nucleotides, the CDR3 is TGTGCCAGCAGTACGCGACAGGGGGCGACTCAGCCCCAGCATTTT. Amino acid sequence: CASSTRQGATQPQHF. The rearrangement links TRBV28 to TRBJ1-5; TRBD1 matches at 10 bases. This CDR3 has 15 amino acids. CDR1 and CDR2 from the germline V gene are MDHEN and SYDVKM. V was pared by 5 bases and J by 6 bases, with 7 bases of the junction left unmatched.

The chain has TRBV23-1 and TRBJ2-7; the match to TRBD1 covers 9 bases. TRBV23-1 is an ORF, with its function uncertain. Germline trimming cut 6 bases from V and 6 bases from J; bases unmatched to any gene: 15. The CDR3 sequence is 16 residues long. CDR3 nucleotides: TGCGCCAGCAGGCAGGGCCCGGGACAGGGATTTTTCGAGCAGTACTTC. Its protein product is CASRQGPGQGFFEQYF.

The V call is TRBV6-5, the J call TRBJ1-1; weak D call: TRBD1 (5 bases). The CDR3 is 13 amino acids. Germline V lookup: CDR1 MNHEY, CDR2 SVGAGI. Trimming left V 5 bases short and J 6 bases short, with 13 bases between. CDR3 region: CASSPVGRAEAFF. CDR3 nucleotide sequence: TGTGCCAGCAGTCCGGTGGGCAGGGCTGAAGCTTTCTTT.

J is TRBJ1-1 and V is TRBV27; TRBD1 agrees at 7 bases. With 5 bases clipped from V and 11 bases from J, the junction kept 14 bases outside the gene matches. The germline gives CDR1 MNHEY, CDR2 SMNVEV (reference sequence). The CDR3 covers 14 residues. CDR3 protein: CASSRTGAGGLAFF. The CDR3 DNA sequence: TGTGCCAGCAGTCGAACGGGGGCAGGGGGATTGGCTTTCTTT.

This rearrangement joins TRBV10-3 to TRBJ2-5; 8 nucleotides align to TRBD2. CDR1 and CDR2 from the germline V gene are ENHRY and SYGVKD. This CDR3 is 12 amino acids long. V lost 11 bases, J lost 2 bases, and 4 bases stayed unmatched. CDR3 amino acids: CAVAGRQETQYF. CDR3 DNA: TGTGCCGTAGCGGGGCGACAAGAGACCCAGTACTTC.

This clone was observed a few times. The gene calls are TRBV7-2 and TRBJ2-3; 7 positions match TRBD1. V lost 7 bases to trimming and J lost 1 base; unmatched junction nucleotides: 5. Germline CDR1 reads SGHTA; CDR2 reads FQGNSA. The CDR3 runs to 14 residues. CDR3 DNA sequence: TGTGCCAGCACCCAGGGGGTTCGCACAGATACGCAGTATTTT. Protein sequence: CASTQGVRTDTQYF.

The V call is TRBV28, the J call TRBJ2-7; perhaps TRBD2 as D (6 bases). CDR3 length: 15 amino acids. Germline V gene sequence: CDR1 MDHEN, CDR2 SYDVKM. Trimming took off 5 bases at V and 6 bases at J, with 20 bases between the two ends. The CDR3 bases are TGTGCCAGCAGTCGCACCCCGCTCCGGAGGGGCGAGCAGTACTTC. The encoded protein is CASSRTPLRRGEQYF.

The chain links TRBV7-3 to TRBJ2-1; 7 bases match TRBD1. V lost 5 bases to trimming and J lost 9 bases; unmatched junction nucleotides: 10. The germline CDR1 and CDR2 sequences are SGHTA and FQGTGA. This CDR3 has 14 residues. The CDR3 loop reads CASSTGVVVGEQFF. CDR3 nucleotides: TGTGCCAGCAGCACAGGGGTCGTCGTGGGTGAGCAGTTCTTC.

This clone was found once. This chain links TRBV27 with TRBJ1-3; D is unclear. Between the trimmed V and J ends, which lost 3 bases and 0 bases, there was a span of 6 bases. Germline V CDR1 and CDR2: MNHEY, SMNVEV (reference sequence). The length of the CDR3 is 14 residues. The CDR3 spells CASSFLLSGNTIYF. CDR3 coding DNA: TGTGCCAGCAGTTTCCTTCTCTCTGGAAACACCATATATTTT.

This clone was found a few times. The V call is TRBV19, the J call TRBJ2-7; 8 positions agree with TRBD1. Germline values: CDR1 LNHDA, CDR2 SQIVND (reference sequence). CDR3 length equals 16 residues. V shed 4 bases, J shed 2 bases, and the junction held 10 bases outside the gene matches. Here the CDR3 reads CASSTFPGQVPYEQYF. In nucleotides, the CDR3 is TGTGCCAGTAGTACGTTCCCGGGACAGGTTCCCTACGAGCAGTACTTC.